The clone carrying this T cell receptor (beta chain) was recorded a few times. This entry comes from a study of blood T cell repertoires in COVID-19. The overall study: The United States, Italy and Spain provided the acute and convalescent COVID-19 samples. Nucleic acid was either cDNA or gDNA, and it came from T cells, B-cell-depleted T cells, or PBMCs.

Original processing notes: Estimation of nucleated cell counts relied on the amplification of reference gene primers. The table came from immunoSEQ multiplex PCR; TCRdb's copy has only in-frame clones and leaves some out. V and J calls and clone size are given by that table; D and trimming were obtained from the DNA. In the table there are about 140,000 clones, around 82% of which are singletons. Germline V lookup: CDR1 MNHNS, CDR2 SASEGT. V was pared by 1 base and J by 2 bases, with 2 bases of the junction left unmatched. The CDR3 runs 15 residues. The rearrangement joins TRBV6-1 to TRBJ2-3; the match to TRBD2 covers 8 bases. This clonotype originated in a woman between 50 and 59 years old with acute or convalescent COVID-19. Sample: peripheral blood. As DNA, the CDR3 is TGTGCCAGCAGTGAAGGGCGGGGGGACACAGATACGCAGTATTTT. This sequence encodes CASSEGRGDTDTQYF.